The 10 T cell receptor beta chains presented below share a single source sample, sequenced in a study of glioma-infiltrating T cells after dendritic cell vaccination. Repertoires were generated with immunoSEQ multiplex PCR, while TCRdb's copy carries only in-frame clones and drops some. The sample consists of more than 95,000 clones, 80% of them appearing once. Time point reported: after dendritic cell vaccination, including at tumor progression/relapse. The material sequenced was blood, taken after dendritic cell vaccination. The source is a human donor with glioblastoma.

The gene calls are TRBV14 and TRBJ1-2; 9 nucleotides align to TRBD1. The trim removed 6 bases at V and 2 bases at J, leaving 7 bases unmatched. Germline V gives CDR1 SGHDN, CDR2 FVKESK. The CDR3 contains 15 residues. The CDR3 region has the DNA TGTGCCAGCAGACTCACCGGGACAGGGAACTATGGCTACACCTTC. This sequence encodes CASRLTGTGNYGYTF.

V is TRBV7-9 and J is TRBJ1-2, with 7 nucleotides matching TRBD1. The CDR3 runs to 13 residues. Germline loops: CDR1 SEHNR, CDR2 FQNEAQ (reference sequence). With 5 bases clipped from V and 5 bases from J, the junction kept 5 bases outside the gene matches. The CDR3 sequence: CASSRGTEYGYTF. The CDR3 DNA follows: TGTGCCAGCAGCCGAGGGACAGAATATGGCTACACCTTC. Full variable domain (rest looked up from reference TRBV7-9 and TRBJ1-2): DTGVSQNPRHKITKRGQNVTFRCDPISEHNRLYWYRQTLGQGPEFLTYFQNEAQLEKSRLLSDRFSAERPKGSFSTLEIQRTEQGDSAMYLCASSRGTEYGYTFGSGTRLTVV.

The gene calls are TRBV4-2 and TRBJ2-3, with D perhaps matching TRBD2 (6 bases). V lost 4 bases and J 0 bases, leaving 14 bases between the germline ends. The germline V gene has CDR1 LGHNA and CDR2 YNFKEQ. The CDR3 loop spans 16 amino acids. CDR3 sequence: CASSPQDYFSTDTQYF. The CDR3 region has the DNA TGTGCCAGCAGCCCCCAGGACTATTTTAGCACAGATACGCAGTATTTT.

This sequence joins TRBV5-6 and TRBJ1-4, with a weak D call TRBD1 (6 bases). The V and J ends lost 2 bases and 3 bases respectively, with 20 bases between them. The CDR3 loop spans 18 amino acids. Germline CDR1 and CDR2: SGHDT and YYEEEE. The CDR3 sequence: CASSFGPRGGLANEKLFF. The CDR3 region has the DNA TGTGCCAGCAGCTTTGGGCCCCGAGGGGGTCTTGCTAATGAAAAACTGTTTTTT.

The chain is built from TRBV5-1 and TRBJ1-1; D may be TRBD1 (6 bases). There are 13 residues in the CDR3. Germline values: CDR1 SGHRS, CDR2 YFSETQ. Trimming cost V 5 bases and J 1 base, with 9 bases left between them. The CDR3 loop is CASRAGANTEAFF. CDR3 DNA sequence: TGCGCCAGCAGGGCGGGGGCGAACACTGAAGCTTTCTTT.

This clone was counted a few times. The CDR3 spells CASSLEGSGGNEKLFF. The CDR3 DNA reads as TGCGCCAGCAGCTTGGAGGGGAGCGGGGGGAATGAAAAACTGTTTTTT. V is TRBV5-1 and J is TRBJ1-4; tentative D call: TRBD1 (5 bases). V was trimmed by 0 bases and J by 5 bases, leaving 14 bases between them. In germline, CDR1 is SGHRS, CDR2 YFSETQ. The CDR3 is made up of 16 amino acids.

This chain uses TRBV5-1 with TRBJ2-1; 10 nucleotides line up with TRBD1. V lost 0 bases and J lost 7; bases outside the gene matches: 4. The V gene's germline CDR1 is SGHRS and CDR2 YFSETQ. The CDR3 has 15 residues. The CDR3 reads CASSLVDRGLNEQFF. The CDR3 nucleotides are TGCGCCAGCAGCTTGGTGGACAGGGGGTTGAATGAGCAGTTCTTC.

The genes are TRBV6-5 and TRBJ1-2; D is undetermined. Germline V CDR1 and CDR2: MNHEY, SVGAGI. The CDR3 is made up of 12 amino acids. The V and J ends lost 8 bases and 1 base respectively, with 8 bases between them. The CDR3 protein is CASRGINYGYTF. In DNA, the CDR3 is TGTGCCAGCCGAGGCATTAACTATGGCTACACCTTC.

The chain carries TRBV4-2 and TRBJ2-3, with TRBD2 matching over 7 bases. Trimming removed 4 bases from V and 8 bases from J; junction bases left unmatched: 12. The CDR3 spans 15 residues. In germline, CDR1 is LGHNA, CDR2 YNFKEQ. The CDR3 nucleotides are TGTGCCAGCAGCCCTCCTCGGGGGGAGCGGGGTACGCAGTATTTT. This encodes CASSPPRGERGTQYF.

The genes are TRBV30 and TRBJ2-5, with D perhaps TRBD1 (5 bases). The CDR3 sequence is 10 residues long. V was pared by 5 bases and J by 5 bases, with 6 bases between. Per germline, CDR1 GTSNPN and CDR2 SVGIG (reference sequence). The CDR3 region is CAWSGETQYF. The CDR3 coding sequence is TGTGCCTGGTCAGGGGAGACCCAGTACTTC.